What follows are 18 T cell receptor beta chains derived from one specimen sequenced in a study of blood T cells in healthy people across ages (dated by TCRdb to the mid-2010s). The library was produced with 5' RACE. These reads were obtained on an Illumina HiSeq 2500. A second PCR of about 7 to 12 cycles was performed with a sample-barcoded 5' primer and a J-beta primer mix. The raw public reads went through TCRdb reprocessing: fastp at Q25, MiXCR clone calling, in-frame beta chains kept. One record per CDR3 amino acid sequence lists the most common genes and DNA. This sample lists about 830,000 distinct CDR3 sequences; 58% were detected once. The ten largest clonotypes hold approximately 21% of the sample. The sample was blood. The origin of the receptors is a young man in good health.

This clonotype was seen a handful of times. The chain employs TRBV7-9 and TRBJ1-1, with no clear D. CDR1 SEHNR and CDR2 FQNEAQ come from the germline V gene (reference sequence). V lost 5 bases, J lost 3 bases, and 13 bases lay in between. CDR3 length equals 14 residues. The CDR3 sequence is CASSPDLWDTEAFF. The CDR3 region has the DNA TGTGCCAGCAGCCCGGATCTGTGGGACACTGAAGCTTTCTTT.

The chain couples TRBV6-2 or TRBV6-3 to TRBJ2-6, with 12 bases aligning to TRBD2. CDR3 length equals 18 residues. The ends lost 0 bases at V and 4 bases at J; junction bases unmatched: 4. Looked up from germline, CDR1 is MNHEY and CDR2 is SVGEGT. The CDR3 spells CASSYSTSGRTGANVLTF. The CDR3 coding sequence is TGTGCCAGCAGTTACTCAACTAGCGGGAGGACCGGGGCCAACGTCCTGACTTTC.

This clonotype came up a few times. The chain joins TRBV7-2 to TRBJ2-7, with 8 positions matching TRBD2. CDR3 size: 15 residues. The V gene's germline CDR1 is SGHTA and CDR2 FQGNSA. The trim removed 2 bases at V and 6 bases at J, leaving 9 bases unmatched. The CDR3 nucleotides read TGTGCCAGCAGCTTAAGCGGGAGCACGGTCCCCGAGCAGTACTTC. Amino acid sequence: CASSLSGSTVPEQYF.

This rearrangement joins TRBV9 to TRBJ2-5, with 7 positions matching TRBD1. J gave up 2 bases and V 4 bases, and 5 bases lay outside the gene matches. The germline gives CDR1 SGDLS, CDR2 YYNGEE. This CDR3 comprises 14 residues. This CDR3 reads CASSRSGQQETQYF. The CDR3 coding sequence is TGTGCCAGCAGCAGATCGGGACAGCAAGAGACCCAGTACTTC.

The chain is built from TRBV6-6 and TRBJ1-2, with D possibly being TRBD1 (6 bases). Deletions cut 5 bases from V and 1 base from J, with 14 bases between. Germline loops: CDR1 MNHNY, CDR2 SVGAGI (reference sequence). The CDR3 has 15 residues. CDR3 sequence reads: CASSTRDIHNYGYTF. The CDR3, as DNA: TGTGCCAGCAGTACTCGGGACATCCATAACTATGGCTACACCTTC.

The rearrangement uses TRBV28 and TRBJ2-7; a weak D match, TRBD2 (5 bases). The CDR3 runs to 12 residues. CDR1 and CDR2 from the germline V gene are MDHEN and SYDVKM. V dropped 7 bases and J dropped 7 bases, with 14 bases sitting between them. CDR3 sequence reads: CASKALDNEQYF. CDR3 sequence (DNA): TGTGCCAGCAAGGCACTAGACAATGAGCAGTACTTC.

The chain carries TRBV2 and TRBJ2-2; D not resolved. The CDR3 covers 15 residues. Trimming removed 0 bases from V and 5 bases from J, with 10 bases in between. Germline-derived CDR1 and CDR2 are SNHLY and FYNNEI. In nucleotides, the CDR3 is TGTGCCAGCAGTGAAGCGCCTCTTTCTACCGGGGAGCTGTTTTTT. Its translation is CASSEAPLSTGELFF.

V gene TRBV6-5 combines with J gene TRBJ2-5; 7 bases map to TRBD1. This CDR3 is 13 amino acids long. Trimming took 6 bases from V and 5 from J; bases not matched to a gene: 6. CDR1 is MNHEY and CDR2 is SVGAGI in the germline V gene. CDR3 in DNA: TGTGCCAGCAGCCTAATCAGGGGGGAGACCCAGTACTTC. Protein sequence: CASSLIRGETQYF.

This sequence joins TRBV28 and TRBJ2-4; either TRBD1 or TRBD2 may fit D (6 bases each). Trimming removed 10 bases from V and 8 bases from J, with 12 bases in between. The CDR3 runs to 11 residues. Germline V lookup: CDR1 MDHEN, CDR2 SYDVKM. In DNA, the CDR3 is TGTGCCACCCAAAGGGGGGACATTCAGTACTTC. Amino acids: CATQRGDIQYF. The variable domain in full, completed from reference TRBV28 and TRBJ2-4, reads DVKVTQSSRYLVKRTGEKVFLECVQDMDHENMFWYRQDPGLGLRLIYFSYDVKMKEKGDIPEGYSVSREKKERFSLILESASTNQTSMYLCATQRGDIQYFGAGTRLSVL.

The chain uses TRBV15 and TRBJ2-6; TRBD1 matches 7 bases. The CDR3 contains 17 residues. Germline CDR1 and CDR2: LNHNV and YYDKDF (reference sequence). V was clipped by 2 bases and J by 0 bases; unmatched bases: 4. The CDR3: CATSRRQGNSGANVLTF. The CDR3 coding sequence is TGTGCCACCAGCAGACGACAGGGAAACTCTGGGGCCAACGTCCTGACTTTC.

The CDR3 protein is CASSQVVSSGGGYEQYF. The CDR3 bases are TGCGCCAGCAGCCAAGTGGTGTCTAGCGGGGGTGGCTACGAGCAGTACTTC. V is TRBV4-3 and J is TRBJ2-5, with TRBD2 matching 10 bases. TRBJ2-7 explains the end of the DNA better; the J call may be wrong. The CDR3 is 17 residues long. The V gene's germline CDR1 is LGHNA and CDR2 YSLEER.

The chain has TRBV11-2 and TRBJ1-2; D might be TRBD1 (5 bases). Germline values: CDR1 SGHAT, CDR2 FQNNGV. The CDR3 has 15 residues. The V and J ends lost 5 bases and 2 bases respectively, with 15 bases between them. The CDR3 region has the DNA TGTGCCAGCAGCACACCCAGGGAATTGAACTATGGCTACACCTTC. This codes for CASSTPRELNYGYTF.

The chain carries TRBV5-1 and TRBJ2-3; D not certain. In germline, CDR1 is SGHRS, CDR2 YFSETQ. This CDR3 has 14 residues. V was trimmed by 5 bases and J by 2 bases, leaving 12 bases between them. The DNA of the CDR3 is TGCGCCAGCAGTATGGCCCCGCACACAGATACGCAGTATTTT. This codes for CASSMAPHTDTQYF.

This clonotype was counted between two and nine times. The chain joins TRBV20-1 to TRBJ1-5; no clear D gene. The CDR3 consists of 12 residues. V shed 3 bases and J shed 8 bases, with 11 bases lying between them. CDR1 is DFQATT and CDR2 is SNEGSKA in the germline V gene (reference sequence). This CDR3 reads CSARVPVKPQHF. The CDR3 DNA follows: TGCAGTGCTAGGGTCCCGGTAAAGCCCCAGCATTTT.

The rearrangement joins TRBV29-1 to TRBJ2-5, with D unclear. The germline gives CDR1 SQVTM, CDR2 ANQGSEA. The CDR3 totals 11 residues. The V gene lost 4 bases and the J gene lost 2 bases, with 5 bases spanning the gap. Here the CDR3 DNA reads TGCAGCGTTGGCTATCAAGAGACCCAGTACTTC. Amino acids: CSVGYQETQYF.

This clonotype has only a few counts. V is TRBV29-1 and J is TRBJ2-5; TRBD2 matches 9 bases. Germline-derived CDR1 and CDR2 are SQVTM and ANQGSEA. Unmatched junction bases numbered 9, after V lost 2 bases and J lost 2 bases. This CDR3 contains 16 residues. The CDR3 DNA sequence: TGCAGCGTTGAACGGATAGCGGGAGTTAAGCAAGAGACCCAGTACTTC. Encoded protein: CSVERIAGVKQETQYF.

The chain combines TRBV20-1 with TRBJ2-7; no clear D gene. The end of the DNA fits TRBJ2-5 better, so the J call may be wrong. The CDR3 is 15 amino acids. Per germline, CDR1 DFQATT and CDR2 SNEGSKA (reference sequence). Here the CDR3 reads CSAAQVRRDSETQYF. CDR3 sequence (DNA): TGCAGTGCTGCCCAAGTGCGGCGCGATAGCGAGACCCAGTACTTC.

This clonotype was observed a few times. This CDR3 reads CSATEDALYEQFF. The CDR3 coding sequence is TGCAGTGCTACCGAGGACGCATTATATGAGCAGTTCTTC. The chain combines TRBV20-1 with TRBJ2-1; D gene unclear. Trimming shortened V by 4 bases and J by 8 bases, and 15 bases separated the two germline ends. Germline assignment: CDR1 DFQATT and CDR2 SNEGSKA (reference sequence). The CDR3 covers 13 residues.